This record concerns one T cell receptor (beta chain) sequence. This clone is a singleton in its sample. Its cognate antigen has yet to be identified. Nothing much larger sits one base from this clone, and base qualities are not available. This record comes from a study of cytomegalovirus exposure and HLA in healthy donors (TCRdb year 2017). At the level of the whole study: An earlier analysis of roughly 630 of the donors reported approximately 300 Gb of sequence data and more than 90 million unique TCR beta sequences from 150 million to 200 million T cells. An early release covering 550 to 700 HLA-typed donors comprised about 320 gigabases of sequencing data and tens of millions of unique TCR sequences. The genetic ancestry cluster associated with self-reported Caucasian donors included over 80% of the 398 genotyped donors. The aim of the study was to test whether cataloging public T cell receptors could identify signatures of past pathogen exposure. The study used immunosequencing to profile the T cell repertoires of approximately 640 subjects and linked those repertoires to cytomegalovirus serostatus. In addition to the first cohort of 650 to 750 subjects, a separate validation cohort of approximately 110 different subjects was used. The study combined high-throughput TCR immunosequencing, statistical association of individual TCRs with disease status, and machine learning to predict cytomegalovirus infection status. To study patterns of TCR occurrence, a later analysis re-analyzed previously published TCR beta repertoires from hundreds of donors and added high-resolution HLA genotyping. Rather than using new phenotypic data, the later analysis identified candidate immune exposures from TCR beta sequences and from how often those sequences occurred across donors. An earlier analysis of 587 of the donors applied high-throughput TCR beta sequencing to assess whether each TCR beta V gene segment acted as functional or pseudogenic. Alongside the repertoire data, information on donor age, sex, ethnicity and CMV serostatus was compiled. A later genetic analysis took genome-wide SNP genotypes for about 55% of the 666 donors and used that subset as a discovery cohort. All discovery cohort repertoires had been generated on a single sequencing platform. Class I and class II HLA loci were covered by the typing at four-digit resolution. The number of typed donors differed by locus: about 620-640 for A, B, C, DRB1 and DQB1; 500 to 550 for DQA1; 606 for DPA1; and about 470 for DPB1. A handful of DR-DQ haplotypes were handled as single units for association and clustering because linkage in the cohort was strong. On average, roughly 240,000 unique TCR beta nucleotide sequences were sequenced per donor among about 400 genotyped donors of the cohort, with 15% to 20% of those sequences being non-productive.

Library construction relied on the immunoSEQ multiplex PCR assay. The multiplex PCR relied on a mix of 60 forward primers for TCR Vbeta segments and 13 reverse primers for TCR Jbeta segments. The CDR3 region of rearranged TCR beta genes was amplified from genomic DNA with a multiplex PCR assay. The amplified TCR beta libraries were sequenced on the Illumina HiSeq System as 87-base-pair reads. In the paper's pipeline: In a later analysis, tens of millions of unique TCR beta chains were counted across the roughly 610 repertoires, and around 10 million of these chains were shared by at least two donors. To remove PCR and sequencing errors, raw reads were error-corrected and collapsed into unique sequences using a nearest-neighbor algorithm that merged closely related sequences. Alignment of CDR3 sequences to IMGT reference sequences was used to assign V, D and J gene segments. Each retained sequence needed at least a six-nucleotide match to both a V gene segment and a J gene segment. Rearrangements were called productive when the CDR3 lacked stop codons and stayed in frame with V and J; all others were non-productive. CDR3 was defined according to IMGT convention as the region running from the second conserved V-encoded cysteine to the conserved J-encoded phenylalanine. In an earlier analysis of around 570 of the donors, sequences lacking an unambiguous match to a single V gene segment were excluded. An earlier analysis of approximately 590 of the donors called V segments functional above 56.7% productive rearrangements and segregating when the between-donor standard deviation exceeded 5%. A statistical classification framework was developed to diagnose cytomegalovirus status using the catalog of TCR beta chain sequences. V and J gene assignment, in a later analysis, came from comparing TCR nucleotide sequences with IMGT/GENE-DB human TR gene sequences. A later analysis assigned CDR3 sequences and most-parsimonious VDJ recombination scenarios with the TCRdist pipeline. A later analysis defined each TCR beta chain by its CDR3 amino acid sequence plus V-gene family, and excluded reads lacking a unique V-gene family. In a later analysis, around 600 highly shared, low-generation-probability nucleotide sequences were removed to address suspected cross-contamination and a sequencing artifact. For each public chain, a later analysis derived a clonal expansion index from normalized ranks of inferred template counts within each repertoire. In a later analysis, generation probabilities were computed with a VDJ recombination model fitted to out-of-frame rearrangements, and the resulting probabilities were checked against IGoR. In a later analysis, TCR-TCR, TCR-HLA and TCR-CMV co-occurrence was scored with hypergeometric tests, and a repertoire-size bias correction was applied to TCR pairs. False discovery rates were estimated in a later analysis by permuting HLA or CMV assignments 20 times. In a later analysis, co-occurring TCRs were grouped using DBSCAN, and TCRdist sequence similarity was added for clustering within HLA-allele-positive subsets. Repertoires with fewer than 30,000 or more than 120,000 public chains were left out of co-occurrence clustering, as were roughly five repertoires with anomalous nucleotide sharing. TCRdb stores this immuneACCESS table with in-frame sequences only. Part of the clones is absent; in the studies checked, under half of the shortfall reflects unresolved V genes, and no reason is known for the rest. V and J calls and clone size are copied from that table; D and trimming were computed from the DNA. This sample comprises more than 45,000 clones, around 73% of them detected only once. The biggest ten clones account for about 3% of the sample.

Points the paper makes about the study in general: According to a later analysis, parvovirus B19, influenza, CMV and Epstein-Barr virus appeared linked to several top co-occurrence clusters. A later analysis associated about 17,000 TCR beta sequences with specific HLA alleles at a false discovery rate of 0.05. A cluster of highly shared sequence variants was judged likely to be a technical artifact of the sequencing pipeline. Presence/absence analyses assumed roughly uniform sequencing depth across donors, an assumption that may not hold. A few of the identified cytomegalovirus-associated TCR beta chains were confirmed in vitro to be specific for cytomegalovirus antigens. In a later analysis, HLA-associated TCR beta chains were found to be more clonally expanded and to have lower generation probabilities than equally common non-associated chains. Correlated functional status among segregating V segments might reflect linkage disequilibrium, but an unknown experimental factor could not be ruled out. Assigning TCR associations to individual alleles was difficult when HLA alleles, especially DR and DQ, strongly co-occurred. In a later analysis, TCR association rates were found to vary across HLA loci, with the most associated TCRs seen for DRB1 alleles and the fewest for HLA-C alleles. The only immune exposure information available for the cohort was CMV serostatus. The earlier analysis of about 600 of the donors excluded approximately 15 rarely observed V segments, including chromosome 9 orphons, because counts were too low. Because the 87-base-pair reads could not distinguish some IMGT-functional V segments, including TRBV6-2 and TRBV6-3, those segments were excluded. In a later genetic analysis, fewer N-insertions in productive TCRs were reported among donors in an Asian-associated ancestry cluster than the roughly 700-donor mean. In a later genetic analysis, a missense DCLRE1C variant was associated with V-gene and J-gene trimming of TCR beta chains, and the association was replicated in an independent cohort. In this cohort, only TCR beta chains were sequenced, and detectable features were limited by the absence of alpha or paired-chain data. According to a later analysis, most CMV-associated TCR beta chains appeared to be HLA-restricted, and the HLA associations seemed to be driven largely by CMV exposure. In the study, 150 to 200 TCR beta chains were listed as associated with cytomegalovirus. An earlier analysis of approximately 590 of the donors showed that most TCR beta V segments appeared in productive rearrangements either about 87% or about 30% of the time, which broadly matched IMGT annotations. While some public TCRs were present in many individuals, most TCR sequences turned up only very rarely across donors. The authors suggested that the approach could potentially be generalized to other disease states and immunological phenotypes. The classifier was reported to diagnose cytomegalovirus status with high specificity and sensitivity in both the original cohort and the validation cohort. A further reported finding was that TCR beta sequences accurately predicted the HLA-A and HLA-B alleles for most subjects in the first cohort. Because some donors lacked HLA typing at each locus, the association tests relied only on the typed subset.

After removal of 0 bases from V and 7 bases from J, the junction retains 9 bases not matched to a gene. From the cysteine up to the phenylalanine, the CDR3 has a length of 16 residues. Solely the CDR3 DNA is kept, with 48 bases framed from the first base. CDR1 and CDR2 are read off the germline V gene as LGHNA and YNFKEQ. The cohort comprised more than 550 healthy bone marrow donors. All cohort members were sampled while nominally healthy, although unrecorded immune exposures were likely present. The donor was CMV seropositive and was included in the group of 289 seropositive cohort members. Every donor gave a peripheral blood sample, and the peripheral blood mononuclear cells from that sample were used for TCR beta sequencing. The Qiagen DNeasy Blood Extraction Kit was used to extract genomic DNA from the blood cell samples.

The sequence was obtained from a woman aged 40 to 55 in good health and CMV-seropositive. Sequenced sample: PBMCs. This chain is built from TRBV4-2 and TRBJ2-1, with 7 bases matching TRBD2. The CDR3 region: CASSQEATSFRNEQFF. The DNA sequence is as follows: TGTGCCAGCAGCCAAGAGGCGACTAGCTTTAGGAATGAGCAGTTCTTC.